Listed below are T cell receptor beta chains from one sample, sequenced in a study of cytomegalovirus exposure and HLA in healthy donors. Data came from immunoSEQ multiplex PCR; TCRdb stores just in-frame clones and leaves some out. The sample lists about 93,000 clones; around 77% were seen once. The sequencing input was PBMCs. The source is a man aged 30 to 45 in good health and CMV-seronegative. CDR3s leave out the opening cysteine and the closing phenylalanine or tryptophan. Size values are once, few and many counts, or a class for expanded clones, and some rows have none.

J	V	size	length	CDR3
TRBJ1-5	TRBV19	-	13	ASSILSGGSQPQH
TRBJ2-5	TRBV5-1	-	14	ASSLAPTSGRETQY
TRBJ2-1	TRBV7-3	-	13	ASSLSGMTYNEQF
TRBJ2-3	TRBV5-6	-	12	ASSLGRGTDTQY
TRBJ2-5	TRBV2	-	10	AASTGAETQY
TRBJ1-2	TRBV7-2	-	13	ASSLDRGHIYGYT
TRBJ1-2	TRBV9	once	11	ASSPRRGSGYT
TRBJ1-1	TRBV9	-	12	ASSVGGGDTEAF
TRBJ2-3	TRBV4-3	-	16	ASSQDEGLAGGDDTQY
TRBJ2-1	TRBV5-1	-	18	ASSLVDGQGARRAVGEQF
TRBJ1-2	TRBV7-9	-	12	ASSLVEGAGGYT
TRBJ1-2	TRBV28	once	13	ASSLGGGQGAGYT
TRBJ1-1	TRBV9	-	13	ASSAKGQSLTEAF
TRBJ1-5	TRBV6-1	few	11	ASSDRSNQPQH
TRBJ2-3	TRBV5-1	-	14	ASSRGGTGQGNTQY
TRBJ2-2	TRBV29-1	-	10	SVAGEAGELF
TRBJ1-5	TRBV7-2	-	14	ASSAIGGKAHQPQH
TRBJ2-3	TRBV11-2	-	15	ASSLVASGRIVDTQY
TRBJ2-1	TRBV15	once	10	ATSEQGGEQF
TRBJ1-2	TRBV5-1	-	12	ASSLEPGQRGYT
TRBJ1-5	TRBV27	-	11	ASTHRVGQPQH
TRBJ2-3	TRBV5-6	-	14	ASSFSGRGTPDTQY
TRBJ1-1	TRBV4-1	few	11	ASSPPRHTEAF
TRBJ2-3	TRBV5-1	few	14	ASSLDRGLAADTQY
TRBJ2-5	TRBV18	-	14	ASSPPEGWHQETQY
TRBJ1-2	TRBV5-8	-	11	ASSLDRFYGYT
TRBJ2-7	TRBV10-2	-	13	ASSGSGLAGGDRY
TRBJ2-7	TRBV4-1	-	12	ASSQGAGTDEQY
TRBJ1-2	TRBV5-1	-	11	ASSLGDYRGYT